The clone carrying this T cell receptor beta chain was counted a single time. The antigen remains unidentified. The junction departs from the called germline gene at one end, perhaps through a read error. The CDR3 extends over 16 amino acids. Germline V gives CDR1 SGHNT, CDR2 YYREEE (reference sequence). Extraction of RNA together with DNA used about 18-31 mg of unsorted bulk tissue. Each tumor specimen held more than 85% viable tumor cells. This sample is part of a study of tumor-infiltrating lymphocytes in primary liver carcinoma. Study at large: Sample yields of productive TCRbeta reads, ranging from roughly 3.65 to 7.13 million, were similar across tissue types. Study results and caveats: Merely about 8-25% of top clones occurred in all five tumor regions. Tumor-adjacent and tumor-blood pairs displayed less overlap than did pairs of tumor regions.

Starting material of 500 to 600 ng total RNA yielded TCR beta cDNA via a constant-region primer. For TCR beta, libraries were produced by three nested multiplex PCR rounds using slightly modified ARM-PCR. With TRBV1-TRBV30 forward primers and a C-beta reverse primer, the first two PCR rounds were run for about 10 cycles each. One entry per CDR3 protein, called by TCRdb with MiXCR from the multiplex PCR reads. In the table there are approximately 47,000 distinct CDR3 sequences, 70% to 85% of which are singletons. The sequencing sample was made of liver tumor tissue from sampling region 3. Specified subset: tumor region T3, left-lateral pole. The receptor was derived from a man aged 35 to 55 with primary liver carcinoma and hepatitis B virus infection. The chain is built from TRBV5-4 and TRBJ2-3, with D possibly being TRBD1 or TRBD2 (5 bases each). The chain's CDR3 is CASSSPGRSGTDAQYF. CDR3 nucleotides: TGTGCCAGCAGCTCTCCGGGACGTTCGGGCACAGATGCGCAGTATTTT.